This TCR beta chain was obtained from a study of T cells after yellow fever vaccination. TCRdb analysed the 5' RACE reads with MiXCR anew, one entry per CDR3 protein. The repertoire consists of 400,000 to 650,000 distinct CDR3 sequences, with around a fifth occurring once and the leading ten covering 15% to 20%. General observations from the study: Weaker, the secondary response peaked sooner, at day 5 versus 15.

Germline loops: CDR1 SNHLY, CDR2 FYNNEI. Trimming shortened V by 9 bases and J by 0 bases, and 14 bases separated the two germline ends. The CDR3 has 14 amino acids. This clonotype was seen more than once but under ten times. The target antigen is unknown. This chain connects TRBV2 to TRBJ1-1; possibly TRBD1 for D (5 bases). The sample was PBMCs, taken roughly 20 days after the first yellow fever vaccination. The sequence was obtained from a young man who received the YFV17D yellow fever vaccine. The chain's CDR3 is CARNRWRLNTEAFF. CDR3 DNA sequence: TGTGCCAGAAACAGGTGGCGGCTGAACACTGAAGCTTTCTTT.